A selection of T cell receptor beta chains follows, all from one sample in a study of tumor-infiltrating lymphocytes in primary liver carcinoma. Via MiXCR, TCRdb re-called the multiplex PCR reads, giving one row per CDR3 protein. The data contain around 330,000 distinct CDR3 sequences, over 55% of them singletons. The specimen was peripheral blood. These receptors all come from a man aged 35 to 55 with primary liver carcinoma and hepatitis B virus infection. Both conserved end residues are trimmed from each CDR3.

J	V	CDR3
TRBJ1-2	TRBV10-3	AIRIGGPNYGNT
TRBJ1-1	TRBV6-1	VSSGLTGAQAF
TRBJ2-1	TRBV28	ASSPGLAGDSEQF
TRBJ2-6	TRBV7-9	ASSLQEANVLT
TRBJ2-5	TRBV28	ASTSGSLETQY
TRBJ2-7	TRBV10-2	ASRSAGEQY
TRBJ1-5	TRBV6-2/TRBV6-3	ASSQDRGNQPQH
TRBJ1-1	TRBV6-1	ASGESGVNTEAF
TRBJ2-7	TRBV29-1	SVSEGQNCEQY
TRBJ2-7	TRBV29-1	SAHGASGESYEQY
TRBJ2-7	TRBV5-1	ASSLEYQGGEQY
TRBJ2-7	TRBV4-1	ASSHPGLAGVGEQY
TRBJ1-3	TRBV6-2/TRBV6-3	ASSYPGRDSRSGNTIY
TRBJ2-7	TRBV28	ASSLVGPPDEQY
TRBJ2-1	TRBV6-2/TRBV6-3	ASSYSRVWAHPSNEQF